This note documents a single T cell receptor (beta chain) sequence. This CDR3 comprises 14 residues. V was clipped by 4 bases and J by 6 bases, with 15 bases between them. Germline CDR1 reads WSHSY; CDR2 reads SAAADI. The sample originates from a study of blood T cell repertoires in COVID-19. TCRdb's table, derived via immunoSEQ multiplex PCR, lists solely in-frame clones and lacks some. This table has 250,000 or so clones, roughly 88% appearing once. The specimen was peripheral blood. The receptor's source is a man of 80 years or more with acute or convalescent COVID-19. The chain combines TRBV10-2 with TRBJ1-2; D possibly corresponds to TRBD1 (6 bases). CDR3 region: CASSGDNPDNGYTF. CDR3 nucleotide sequence: TGCGCCAGCAGTGGGGACAATCCTGACAATGGCTACACCTTC.